These 27 T cell receptor beta chains came from one sample sequenced in a study of blood T cell repertoires in COVID-19. Data came from immunoSEQ multiplex PCR; TCRdb stores just in-frame clones and leaves some out. The data hold 250,000 or so clones, with 88% observed a single time. The material sequenced was PBMCs or T cells enriched from blood (not recorded which). Receptors originate from a woman between 40 and 50 years old who had been exposed to COVID-19.

The rearrangement links TRBV28 to TRBJ1-2; TRBD1 agrees at 7 bases. Germline CDR1 reads MDHEN; CDR2 reads SYDVKM. V gave up 6 bases and J gave up 4 bases; unmatched junction bases: 2. The CDR3 is made up of 12 amino acids. The CDR3 region has the DNA TGTGCCAGCAGGGGACAGCTCTATGGCTACACCTTC. It yields the protein CASRGQLYGYTF.

The chain uses TRBV11-2 and TRBJ2-5; 8 bases agree with TRBD2. V was pared by 3 bases and J by 5 bases, with 11 bases of the junction left unmatched. The CDR3 is 16 residues long. Germline CDR1 and CDR2: SGHAT and FQNNGV. In DNA, the CDR3 is TGTGCCAGCAGCTTGGGGGCGGGGGGCCCGCGGGAGACCCAGTACTTC. It is translated as CASSLGAGGPRETQYF.

This clone was seen a few times. The V and J genes are TRBV7-8 and TRBJ2-1, with D unresolved. The V and J ends lost 7 bases and 0 bases respectively, with 13 bases between them. Germline CDR1 reads SGHVS; CDR2 reads FQNEAQ. CDR3 length: 15 residues. This CDR3 reads CASTIDFSSYNEQFF. In DNA, the CDR3 is TGTGCCAGCACCATAGACTTTAGCTCCTACAATGAGCAGTTCTTC.

This clone was picked up one time. The chain recombines TRBV5-1 with TRBJ1-2, with D unclear. V lost 5 bases to trimming and J lost 3 bases, with 8 bases between them. This CDR3 is 12 amino acids long. Germline V gene lookup returns CDR1 SGHRS and CDR2 YFSETQ. The DNA of the CDR3 is TGCGCCAGCAGGCCGGGAGACTATGGCTACACCTTC. It translates to CASRPGDYGYTF.

The chain combines TRBV5-5 with TRBJ2-7; 8 positions agree with TRBD1. This CDR3 region has 15 residues. Germline V gene sequence: CDR1 SGHKS, CDR2 YYEKEE (reference sequence). The chain's CDR3 is CASSLDRGFTYAQYV. The CDR3 region has the DNA TGTGCCAGCAGCTTGGACAGGGGGTTTACCTACGCGCAGTACGTC.

This clone was found once. The CDR3 reads CASSLTGYMNTEAFF. The CDR3 nucleotides are TGTGCCAGCAGCTTAACAGGCTACATGAACACTGAAGCTTTCTTT. The genes are TRBV7-9 and TRBJ1-1, with D possibly being TRBD1 (5 bases). V lost 2 bases to trimming and J lost 0 bases, with 10 bases between them. The CDR3 runs 15 residues. Germline CDR1 reads SEHNR; CDR2 reads FQNEAQ (reference sequence).

This chain uses TRBV5-5 with TRBJ1-2, with TRBD1 matching over 12 bases. The germline gives CDR1 SGHKS, CDR2 YYEKEE (reference sequence). After removal of 3 bases from V and 7 bases from J, the junction contained 4 bases not matched to a gene. This CDR3 contains 14 residues. CDR3 protein: CASSSGQGALGYTF. In DNA, the CDR3 is TGTGCCAGCAGCTCGGGACAGGGGGCTCTTGGCTACACCTTC.

The chain combines TRBV5-1 with TRBJ1-6, with D unresolved. The CDR3 is 14 amino acids. The germline CDR1 and CDR2 sequences are SGHRS and YFSETQ. V lost 1 base, J lost 7 bases, and 9 bases lay in between. CDR3 bases: TGCGCCAGCAGCTTGCCGGGGAACAATTCACCCCTCCACTTT. Amino acids: CASSLPGNNSPLHF.

The rearrangement links TRBV19 to TRBJ2-1, with 11 bases matching TRBD1. The CDR3 contains 16 residues. J was trimmed by 6 bases and V by 6 bases; bases with no gene match: 10. Per the germline V gene, CDR1 is LNHDA and CDR2 is SQIVND (reference sequence). CDR3 nucleotides: TGTGCCAGTAGCCCACCCGGGACAGGGGGTCCCAATGAGCAGTTCTTC. It is translated as CASSPPGTGGPNEQFF.

This clone was seen only a few times. This chain joins TRBV3-1 (or the pseudogene TRBV3-2) and TRBJ1-5; possible D gene TRBD1, 5 bases. The germline CDR1 and CDR2 sequences are LGHDT and YNNKEL (reference sequence). This CDR3 contains 15 residues. Trimming left V 1 base short and J 4 bases short, with 11 bases between. Here the CDR3 DNA reads TGTGCCAGCAGCCAAGTCACAGGCGCGAATCAGCCCCAGCATTTT. Translation gives CASSQVTGANQPQHF.

This chain uses TRBV7-2 with TRBJ2-2, with TRBD2 matching over 16 bases. The CDR3 loop spans 18 amino acids. J was trimmed by 6 bases and V by 5 bases; bases with no gene match: 9. CDR1 SGHTA and CDR2 FQGNSA come from the germline V gene. CDR3: CASSPAGLAGGRAGELFF. DNA for the CDR3: TGTGCCAGCAGCCCCGCGGGACTAGCGGGGGGGAGGGCCGGGGAGCTGTTTTTT.

The CDR3 here is CASSAVNKAFF. The CDR3 DNA follows: TGTGCCAGCAGCGCAGTTAATAAAGCTTTCTTT. The chain uses TRBV2 and TRBJ1-1; D remains unclear. Germline V gene sequence: CDR1 SNHLY, CDR2 FYNNEI. This CDR3 has 11 amino acids. V was shortened by 6 bases and J by 9 bases, with 11 bases between the two germline ends.

This chain uses TRBV19 with TRBJ2-3; tentative D call: TRBD1 (5 bases). The CDR3 has 18 amino acids. CDR1 LNHDA and CDR2 SQIVND come from the germline V gene (reference sequence). Trimming stripped 3 bases from V and 0 bases from J, with 19 bases between. This CDR3 is CASSIPFRAGPSTDTQYF. The CDR3 nucleotides are TGTGCCAGTAGTATCCCTTTCCGAGCAGGGCCTAGCACAGATACGCAGTATTTT.

V gene TRBV7-2 combines with J gene TRBJ1-5; 8 bases match TRBD1. Germline values: CDR1 SGHTA, CDR2 FQGNSA. The J segment lost 12 bases and the V segment lost 4 bases, leaving 14 bases of the junction unmatched. CDR3 length: 15 amino acids. The CDR3 reads CASSSAGLGQGHQHF. DNA of the CDR3: TGTGCCAGCAGCTCGGCTGGGCTCGGACAGGGTCACCAGCATTTT.

This sequence joins TRBV6-2 or TRBV6-3 and TRBJ2-7; TRBD2 matches at 10 bases. This CDR3 has 15 amino acids. Germline loops: CDR1 MNHEY, CDR2 SVGEGT. V was pared by 6 bases and J by 4 bases, with 9 bases of the junction left unmatched. CDR3 nucleotides: TGTGCCAGCAGCCCTAGGACTAGCGGTCGATACGAGCAGTACTTC. It specifies CASSPRTSGRYEQYF.

The chain joins TRBV9 to TRBJ2-7, with TRBD1 identical over 10 bases. The CDR3 covers 14 residues. Looked up from germline, CDR1 is SGDLS and CDR2 is YYNGEE. Losses at the gene ends were 2 bases for V and 5 bases for J; bases not matched to a gene: 4. The CDR3 DNA reads TGTGCCAGCAGCGTCCGGGACAGGGGCGACGAGCAGTACTTC. Amino acids: CASSVRDRGDEQYF.

This chain links TRBV6-4 with TRBJ2-3, with D possibly being TRBD1 (6 bases). The V end was cut by 3 bases, the J end by 2 bases, with 9 bases between. The CDR3 spans 14 residues. CDR1 and CDR2 (germline): MRHNA, SNTAGT. The CDR3 DNA reads TGTGCCAGCAGTGAAGGGGGTGACACAGATACGCAGTATTTT. Residues: CASSEGGDTDTQYF.

This sequence joins TRBV3-1 (or the pseudogene TRBV3-2) and TRBJ2-5, with TRBD2 matching 11 bases. V trimming: 5 bases; J trimming: 13 bases; junction bases outside the gene matches: 6. This CDR3 region has 12 residues. Germline lookup yields CDR1 LGHDT and CDR2 YNNKEL (reference sequence). The CDR3 loop reads CASSYTGLAGYF. CDR3 bases: TGTGCCAGCAGCTATACCGGACTAGCGGGGTACTTC.

This chain connects TRBV5-4 to TRBJ2-4; a weak D match, TRBD1 (5 bases). Trimming stripped 3 bases from V and 8 bases from J, with 18 bases between. The germline V gene encodes CDR1 SGHNT and CDR2 YYREEE (reference sequence). The CDR3 covers 15 residues. In DNA form, the CDR3 reads TGTGCCAGCAGCTCACTCGGGTGGGGCCGGGACATTCAGTACTTC. Its translation is CASSSLGWGRDIQYF.

V is TRBV30 and J is TRBJ2-1; 9 bases align to TRBD2. The germline V gene encodes CDR1 GTSNPN and CDR2 SVGIG (reference sequence). The J segment lost 8 bases and the V segment lost 3 bases, leaving 14 bases of the junction unmatched. The CDR3 has 16 amino acids. For the CDR3, the DNA is TGTGCCTGGAGCCTAGCGGGGAGCCCTCTAATCGATGAGCAGTTCTTC. This codes for CAWSLAGSPLIDEQFF.

As for this clone: At one of its ends the junction is not consistent with the germline gene, which may arise from a read error. This sequence joins TRBV5-1 and TRBJ1-1; TRBD1 matches at 8 bases. CDR1 is SGHRS and CDR2 is YFSETQ in the germline V gene. CDR3 length: 16 residues. The CDR3 region has the DNA TGTGCCAGCAGCTTGAACAGGGGGGAACGAGGCACTGAAGCTTTCTTT. It encodes CASSLNRGERGTEAFF.

V gene TRBV11-2 combines with J gene TRBJ2-7; 15 positions agree with TRBD2. The germline gives CDR1 SGHAT, CDR2 FQNNGV. Trimming took 4 bases from V and 4 from J; bases not matched to a gene: 8. The CDR3 has 17 amino acids. The chain's CDR3 is CASSSAGTSGGNYEQYF. In DNA form, the CDR3 reads TGTGCCAGCAGCTCCGCCGGGACTAGCGGGGGGAATTACGAGCAGTACTTC.

The rearrangement links TRBV4-3 to TRBJ2-7, with unresolved D. Germline CDR1 reads LGHNA; CDR2 reads YSLEER. The CDR3 has 8 amino acids. With 5 bases removed from V and 12 bases from J, the gap between germline ends came to 5 bases. This CDR3 reads CASSSVYF. In nucleotides, the CDR3 is TGCGCCAGCAGCTCCGTGTACTTC.

This rearrangement joins TRBV5-4 to TRBJ2-7, with TRBD1 matching over 11 bases. V gave up 4 bases and J gave up 2 bases; unmatched junction bases: 5. The CDR3 runs to 15 residues. In germline, CDR1 is SGHNT, CDR2 YYREEE (reference sequence). The CDR3 DNA reads as TGTGCCAGCAGCCCCAGGACAGGGGGCACCTACGAGCAGTACTTC. It translates to CASSPRTGGTYEQYF.

The J gene is TRBJ2-3, the V gene TRBV6-2 or TRBV6-3; TRBD2 matches 8 bases. Germline CDR1 and CDR2: MNHEY and SVGEGT. V was clipped by 5 bases and J by 0 bases; unmatched bases: 4. This CDR3 comprises 15 residues. CDR3 region: CASSRGTSSTDTQYF. The DNA for the CDR3 is TGTGCCAGCAGTCGTGGGACTAGTAGCACAGATACGCAGTATTTT.

With respect to this clone: Within the sample, other DNA sequences also encode this same CDR3. The chain employs TRBV7-2 and TRBJ1-5; D unresolved. CDR1 SGHTA and CDR2 FQGNSA come from the germline V gene. The V gene lost 1 base and the J gene lost 6 bases, with 4 bases spanning the gap. This CDR3 spans 12 amino acids. The CDR3 DNA reads TGTGCCAGCAGCTTAGATCTTCAGCCCCAGCATTTT. Protein: CASSLDLQPQHF.

This clone was detected a few times. This sequence joins TRBV20-1 and TRBJ1-1; D is unresolved. This CDR3 region has 13 residues. CDR1 is DFQATT, CDR2 SNEGSKA, per germline (reference sequence). Trimming cost V 3 bases and J 6 bases, with 14 bases left between them. The CDR3 DNA reads TGCAGTGCTAGTCACACCGAATTGGCTGAAGCTTTCTTT. This gives the protein CSASHTELAEAFF.